This TCR beta chain was obtained from a study of shared clonotypes between healthy human individuals. Findings of the study overall: Sampling included only blood; tissue repertoires likely differ.

It was at deep level that the assay was run. When replicate PCRs were run on unsorted PBMC, they used around 0.3 ug DNA, tens of thousands of T cell genomes. Sequenced by immunoSEQ multiplex PCR; TCRdb stores in-frame clones only, minus some. The profile covers 400,000 to 550,000 clones, with roughly 85% appearing a single time and about 12% taken by the ten largest. Germline V gene sequence: CDR1 KGHSH, CDR2 LQKENI. The CDR3 length is 17 residues. Trimming removed 1 base from V and 5 bases from J, with 17 bases in between. As to this clone: The antigen remains undetermined.

The clonotype originates from a woman between 35 and 50 years old in good health. Some clones in this sample may be carry-over from other donors' samples. Material: PBMCs. The genes are TRBV18 and TRBJ2-2; D may correspond to TRBD1 or TRBD2 (5 bases each). For the CDR3, the DNA is TGTGCCAGCTCACCACTGACTTCGGGACCCGAGACCGGGGAGCTGTTTTTT. It yields the protein CASSPLTSGPETGELFF.